Sequencing of this T cell receptor beta chain was carried out in a study of molecular identifiers for immune sequencing clone quantification (dated by TCRdb to about 2018). Broadly, across the study: In a replicate experiment, RNA from roughly 20,000 or 100,000 naive CD8 T cells was split into five aliquots, four of which were sequenced. This methods study benchmarked molecular-identifier clustering-based TCR repertoire sequencing (MIDCIRS) and TCR RNA copy counting, using CD8 T cells to do so.

General findings and caveats noted by the study authors: Modeling indicated about 3.1 TCR RNA copies recovered per cell, compared with 7.5 to 10 by digital PCR, which implies a capture efficiency of around 29%. In CMV-specific effector cells, clones with more than 20 RNA copies accounted for over 97% of molecules, whereas in naive cells such clones accounted for under 1%. Highly expanded clone sizes could be underestimated if identical TCR molecules share a barcode. The naive libraries included spiked-in Jurkat TCR RNA (around 9 copies' worth), and this Jurkat TCR RNA is not part of the donor repertoire. Spiked-in Jurkat TCR RNA equivalent to a single cell was reported to be detectable even among over 800,000 naive CD8 T cells. When barcode sub-clustering was left out, chimeric consensus sequences inflated TCR diversity, with chimeras reaching as high as 47%.

Points on this clonotype: There is no known antigen for this receptor. The sample holds no much larger clone one base away, and base qualities are not on file.

Library construction relied on PCR. The run used a NextSeq 500. Bulk TCR libraries were prepared as previously described, using TCR primers listed in Table S5. The Qiagen AllPrep DNA/RNA kit was used to purify total RNA. Before any analysis, reads coming from multiple sequencing runs of the same library were combined into one pool. Per the original workflow: Only reads with exact TCR constant sequence were kept, trimmed to 150 nt, and grouped by their 12-nt molecular barcodes. Reads inside each barcode group were sub-clustered using a 15% Levenshtein threshold, and a quality-weighted consensus sequence was constructed for each RNA molecule. Non-functional sequences were filtered out, along with any lower-count sequence sitting one edit away from another sequence. Based on a fit of two negative binomial distributions, barcode sub-clusters having less than 20% of the maximum read count were discarded. TCRdb's own reprocessing of the public reads used fastp at Q25 and MiXCR and kept productive beta chains. Duplicate CDR3 protein sequences are folded into a single record with the most common DNA and genes. TCRdb, not the authors, supplied the V and J calls. Across this sample there are under 800,000 distinct CDR3 sequences, with 25% seen only once. About 0.78% of the sample comes from the top ten.

Libraries of naive CD8 T cells were built from anywhere between roughly 17,000 and 1,000,000 sorted cells, with 10%, 30% or 50% of the purified RNA used. Naive CD8 T cells, defined as CD8+CD4-CCR7+CD45RA+, were FACS-sorted into RLT Plus buffer on a BD FACSAria II. Detection sensitivity was tested by spiking Jurkat RNA equal to ten or so TCR copies' worth into samples containing about 17,000-1,000,000 naive CD8 T cells. CD8 T cells were enriched using RosetteSep CD8+ T Cell Enrichment Cocktail and Ficoll-Paque, and the enriched cells then underwent ACK red cell lysis. Measured from the cysteine to the phenylalanine, the CDR3 is 17 residues long. Just CDR3 DNA is preserved here, 51 bases in frame from base 1. Sequences SQVTM (CDR1) and ANQGSEA (CDR2) are obtained from the germline V gene. Between the V and J ends, shortened by 4 bases and 2 bases respectively, the junction contains 23 bases.

Specimen: naive CD8+ T cells from blood, with Jurkat cell RNA spiked in. The cell subset or site label, as the study defines it: FACS-sorted CD8+CD4-CCR7+CD45RA+ naive T cells. The receptor was derived from a human donor in good health. Some libraries in this study had Jurkat cell RNA spiked in. Recombination linked TRBV29-1 to TRBJ1-2, with the D gene call left open. The DNA sequence is as follows: TGCAGCGTTGTGCTTACACACCAAAACCCCCAGAACTATGGCTACACCTTC. It codes for CSVVLTHQNPQNYGYTF.